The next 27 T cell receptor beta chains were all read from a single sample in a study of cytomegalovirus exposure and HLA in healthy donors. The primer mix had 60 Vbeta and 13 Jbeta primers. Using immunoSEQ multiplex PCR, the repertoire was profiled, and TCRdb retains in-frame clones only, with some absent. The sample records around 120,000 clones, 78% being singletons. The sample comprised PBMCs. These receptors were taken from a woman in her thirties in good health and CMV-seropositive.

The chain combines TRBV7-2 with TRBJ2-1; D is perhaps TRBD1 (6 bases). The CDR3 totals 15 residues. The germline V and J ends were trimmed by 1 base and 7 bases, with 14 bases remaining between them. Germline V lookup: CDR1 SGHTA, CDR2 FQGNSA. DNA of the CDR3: TGTGCCAGCAGCTTAGGACGGACAGTCGGGAATGAGCAGTTCTTC. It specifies CASSLGRTVGNEQFF.

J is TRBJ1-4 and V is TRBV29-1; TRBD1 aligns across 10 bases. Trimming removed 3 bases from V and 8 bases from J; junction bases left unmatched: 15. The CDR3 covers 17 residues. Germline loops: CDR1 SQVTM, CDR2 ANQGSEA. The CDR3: CSVDGGQGPKGNEKLFF. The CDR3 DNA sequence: TGCAGCGTTGATGGGGGACAGGGGCCGAAGGGTAACGAAAAACTGTTTTTT.

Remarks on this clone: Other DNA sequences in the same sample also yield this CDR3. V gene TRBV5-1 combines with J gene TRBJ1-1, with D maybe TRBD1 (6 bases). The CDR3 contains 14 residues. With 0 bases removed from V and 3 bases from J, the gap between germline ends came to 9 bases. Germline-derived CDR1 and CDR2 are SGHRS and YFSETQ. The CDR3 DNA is TGCGCCAGCAGCTTGGGCCACAGGGACACTGAAGCTTTCTTT. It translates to CASSLGHRDTEAFF. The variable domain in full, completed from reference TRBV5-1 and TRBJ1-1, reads KAGVTQTPRYLIKTRGQQVTLSCSPISGHRSVSWYQQTPGQGLQFLFEYFSETQRNKGNFPGRFSGRQFSNSRSEMNVSTLELGDSALYLCASSLGHRDTEAFFGQGTRLTVV.

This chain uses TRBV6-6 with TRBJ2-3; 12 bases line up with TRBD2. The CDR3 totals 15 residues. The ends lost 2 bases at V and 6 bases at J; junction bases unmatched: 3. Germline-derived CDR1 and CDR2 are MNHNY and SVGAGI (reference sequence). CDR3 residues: CASSYRLAGVDTQYF. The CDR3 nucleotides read TGTGCCAGCAGTTACCGACTAGCGGGGGTGGATACGCAGTATTTT.

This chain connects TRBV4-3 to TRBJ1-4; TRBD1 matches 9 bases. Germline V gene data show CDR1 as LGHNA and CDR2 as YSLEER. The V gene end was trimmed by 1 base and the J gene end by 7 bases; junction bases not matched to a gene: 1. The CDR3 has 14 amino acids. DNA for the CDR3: TGCGCCAGCAGCCAAGGGGACAGGGTTGAAAAACTGTTTTTT. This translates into CASSQGDRVEKLFF.

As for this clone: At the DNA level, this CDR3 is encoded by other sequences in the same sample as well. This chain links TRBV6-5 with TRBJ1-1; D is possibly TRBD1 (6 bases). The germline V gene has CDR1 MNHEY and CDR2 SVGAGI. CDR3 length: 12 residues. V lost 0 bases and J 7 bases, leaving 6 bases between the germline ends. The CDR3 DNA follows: TGTGCCAGCAGTTACTCAGGGGGTGAAGCTTTCTTT. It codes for CASSYSGGEAFF.

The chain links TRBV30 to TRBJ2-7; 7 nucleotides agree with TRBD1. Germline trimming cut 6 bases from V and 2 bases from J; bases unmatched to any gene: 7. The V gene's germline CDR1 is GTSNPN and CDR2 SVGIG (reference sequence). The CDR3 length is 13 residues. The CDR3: CACQGVGPYEQYF. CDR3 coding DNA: TGTGCCTGTCAGGGGGTTGGCCCCTACGAGCAGTACTTC.

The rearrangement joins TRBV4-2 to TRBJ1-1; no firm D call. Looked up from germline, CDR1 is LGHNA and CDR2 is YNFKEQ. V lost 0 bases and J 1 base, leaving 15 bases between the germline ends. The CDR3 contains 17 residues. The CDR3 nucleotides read TGTGCCAGCAGCCAAGAATCAGGTTGGTTGACGAACACTGAAGCTTTCTTT. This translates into CASSQESGWLTNTEAFF.

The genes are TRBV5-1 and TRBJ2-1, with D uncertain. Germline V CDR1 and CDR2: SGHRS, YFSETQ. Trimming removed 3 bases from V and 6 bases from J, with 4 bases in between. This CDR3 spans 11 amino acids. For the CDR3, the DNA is TGCGCCAGCAGCTATCTCAATGAGCAGTTCTTC. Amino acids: CASSYLNEQFF.

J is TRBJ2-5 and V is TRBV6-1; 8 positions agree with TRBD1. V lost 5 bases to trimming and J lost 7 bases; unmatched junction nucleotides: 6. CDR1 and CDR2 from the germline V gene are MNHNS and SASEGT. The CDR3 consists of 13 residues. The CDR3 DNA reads TGTGCCAGCAGTCCGACAGGGGTTGGGACCCAGTACTTC. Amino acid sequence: CASSPTGVGTQYF.

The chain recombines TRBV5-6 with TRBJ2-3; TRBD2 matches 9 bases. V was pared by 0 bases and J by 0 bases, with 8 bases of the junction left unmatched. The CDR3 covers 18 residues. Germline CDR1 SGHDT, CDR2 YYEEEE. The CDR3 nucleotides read TGTGCCAGCAGCTTGGATTGGCTAGCGGGGATGAGCACAGATACGCAGTATTTT. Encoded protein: CASSLDWLAGMSTDTQYF.

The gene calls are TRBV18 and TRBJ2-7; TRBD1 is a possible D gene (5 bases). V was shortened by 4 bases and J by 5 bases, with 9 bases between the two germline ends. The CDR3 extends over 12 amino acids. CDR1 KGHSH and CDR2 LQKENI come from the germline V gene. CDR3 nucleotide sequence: TGTGCCAGCTCACTTCAGGGCCACGAGCAGTACTTC. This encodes CASSLQGHEQYF.

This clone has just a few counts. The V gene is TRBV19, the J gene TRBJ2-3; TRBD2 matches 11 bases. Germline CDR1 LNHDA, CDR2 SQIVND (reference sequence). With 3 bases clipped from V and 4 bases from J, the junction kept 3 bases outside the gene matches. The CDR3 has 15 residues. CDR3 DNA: TGTGCCAGTAGTATTAGCGGGGGGGCCTCAGATACGCAGTATTTT. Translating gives CASSISGGASDTQYF.

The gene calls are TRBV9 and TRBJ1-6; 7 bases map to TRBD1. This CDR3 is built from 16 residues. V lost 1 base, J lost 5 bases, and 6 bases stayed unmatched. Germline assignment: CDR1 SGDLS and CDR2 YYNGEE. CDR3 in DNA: TGTGCCAGCAGCGTACATCCAGGGGGTAATAATTCACCCCTCCACTTT. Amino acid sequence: CASSVHPGGNNSPLHF.

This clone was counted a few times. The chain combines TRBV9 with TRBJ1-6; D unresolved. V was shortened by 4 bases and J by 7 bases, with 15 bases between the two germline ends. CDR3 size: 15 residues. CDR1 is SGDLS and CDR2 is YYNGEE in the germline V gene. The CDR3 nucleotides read TGTGCCAGCAGCACAGATAATGGCCTAAATTCACCCCTCCACTTT. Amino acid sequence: CASSTDNGLNSPLHF.

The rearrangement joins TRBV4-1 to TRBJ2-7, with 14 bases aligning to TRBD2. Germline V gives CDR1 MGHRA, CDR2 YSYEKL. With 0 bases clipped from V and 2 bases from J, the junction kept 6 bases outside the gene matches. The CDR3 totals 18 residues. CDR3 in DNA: TGCGCCAGCAGCCAAGAGTTCGGACTAGCGGGGGGCGCCTACGAGCAGTACTTC. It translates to CASSQEFGLAGGAYEQYF.

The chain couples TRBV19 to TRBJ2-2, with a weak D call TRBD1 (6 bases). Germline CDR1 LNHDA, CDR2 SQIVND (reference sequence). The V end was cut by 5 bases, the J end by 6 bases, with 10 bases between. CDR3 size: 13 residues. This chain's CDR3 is CASSQQGSGELFF. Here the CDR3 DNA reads TGTGCCAGTAGTCAACAGGGCTCCGGGGAGCTGTTTTTT. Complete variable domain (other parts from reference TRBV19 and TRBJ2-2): DGGITQSPKYLFRKEGQNVTLSCEQNLNHDAMYWYRQDPGQGLRLIYYSQIVNDFQKGDIAEGYSVSREKKESFPLTVTSAQKNPTAFYLCASSQQGSGELFFGEGSRLTVL.

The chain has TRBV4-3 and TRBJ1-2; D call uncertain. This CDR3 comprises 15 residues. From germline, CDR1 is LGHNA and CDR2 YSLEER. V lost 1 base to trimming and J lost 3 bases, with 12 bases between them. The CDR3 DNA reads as TGCGCCAGCAGCCAAGGCACTATGACCCACTATGGCTACACCTTC. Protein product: CASSQGTMTHYGYTF.

CDR3 nucleotide sequence: TGTGCCAGCAGCCCGGGACAGGGGCCGGGGGAGACCCAGTACTTC. Its protein product is CASSPGQGPGETQYF. V gene TRBV7-9 combines with J gene TRBJ2-5; 10 nucleotides agree with TRBD1. CDR3 length equals 15 residues. The germline CDR1 and CDR2 sequences are SEHNR and FQNEAQ (reference sequence). V was pared by 5 bases and J by 5 bases, with 8 bases of the junction left unmatched.

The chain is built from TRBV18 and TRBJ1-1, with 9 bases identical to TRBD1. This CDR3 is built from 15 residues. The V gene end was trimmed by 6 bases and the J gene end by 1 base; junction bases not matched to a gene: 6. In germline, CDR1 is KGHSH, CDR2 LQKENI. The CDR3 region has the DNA TGTGCCAGCTCGTTAGGGACAGGGCGGAACACTGAAGCTTTCTTT. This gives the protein CASSLGTGRNTEAFF.

The CDR3 spells CASSLRNQPQHF. CDR3 sequence (DNA): TGTGCCAGCAGCCTCCGGAATCAGCCCCAGCATTTT. The chain employs TRBV28 and TRBJ1-5; unclear D gene. Trimming took 6 bases from V and 4 from J, leaving 7 bases between them. Germline CDR1 and CDR2: MDHEN and SYDVKM. The CDR3 is 12 amino acids.

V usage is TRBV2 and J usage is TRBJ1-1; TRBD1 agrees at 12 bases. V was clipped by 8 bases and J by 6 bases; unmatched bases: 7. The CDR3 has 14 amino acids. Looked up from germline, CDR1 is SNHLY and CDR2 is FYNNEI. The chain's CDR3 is CASCPGQGAPEAFF. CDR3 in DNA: TGTGCCAGCTGTCCGGGACAGGGGGCCCCTGAAGCTTTCTTT.

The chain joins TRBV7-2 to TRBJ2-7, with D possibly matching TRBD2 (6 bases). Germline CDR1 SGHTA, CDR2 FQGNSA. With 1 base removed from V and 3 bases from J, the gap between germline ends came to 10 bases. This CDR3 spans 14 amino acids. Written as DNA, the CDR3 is TGTGCCAGCAGCTTAGTGGACGGGAGCTACGAGCAGTACTTC. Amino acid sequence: CASSLVDGSYEQYF.

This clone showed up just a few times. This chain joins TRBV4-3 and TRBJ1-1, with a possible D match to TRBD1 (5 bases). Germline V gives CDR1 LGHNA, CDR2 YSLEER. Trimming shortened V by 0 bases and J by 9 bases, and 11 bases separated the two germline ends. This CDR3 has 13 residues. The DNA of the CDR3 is TGCGCCAGCAGCCAAGATCAGGAGGGACAAGCTTTCTTT. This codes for CASSQDQEGQAFF.

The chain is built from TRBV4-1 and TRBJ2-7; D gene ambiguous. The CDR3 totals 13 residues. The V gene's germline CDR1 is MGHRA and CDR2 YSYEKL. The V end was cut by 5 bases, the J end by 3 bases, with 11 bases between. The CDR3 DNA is TGCGCCAGCAGCATAAGGAGCAACTACGAGCAGTACTTC. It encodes CASSIRSNYEQYF.

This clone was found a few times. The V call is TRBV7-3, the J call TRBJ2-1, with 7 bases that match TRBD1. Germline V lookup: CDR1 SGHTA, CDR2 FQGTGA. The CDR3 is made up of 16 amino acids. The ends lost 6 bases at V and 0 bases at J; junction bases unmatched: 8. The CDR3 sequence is CASSEQGTGSYNEQFF. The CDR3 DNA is TGTGCCAGCAGTGAACAGGGGACGGGCTCCTACAATGAGCAGTTCTTC.

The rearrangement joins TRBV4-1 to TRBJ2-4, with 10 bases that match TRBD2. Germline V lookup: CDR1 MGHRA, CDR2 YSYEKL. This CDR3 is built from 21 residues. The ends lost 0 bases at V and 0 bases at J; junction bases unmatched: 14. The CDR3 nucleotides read TGCGCCAGCAGCCAAGAAGGGGGTCTAGCGGGGGACCTGGAAGCCAAAAACATTCAGTACTTC. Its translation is CASSQEGGLAGDLEAKNIQYF.